The TCR beta chain under discussion was sequenced for a study of long-term antiretroviral therapy in people with HIV. Study as a whole: When the earliest samples were collected, ART was typically delayed until CD4 counts fell. Study-wide points: No data on ART adherence, viral resistance or therapy changes.

Germline CDR1 is SGHTA and CDR2 is FQGNSA. Unmatched junction bases numbered 9, after V lost 5 bases and J lost 4 bases. This CDR3 has 16 residues. Survey-level resolution applied to immunoSEQ assay v3.0. The assay was immunoSEQ multiplex PCR, and TCRdb's table has in-frame clones only and misses some. The sample carries tens of thousands of clones, roughly four fifths recorded once. Regarding this clone: Its cognate antigen is unknown.

Donors needed at least one pre-ART PBMC sample plus at least two post-ART samples. V and J are TRBV7-2 and TRBJ2-1; 9 positions agree with TRBD2. Source: unsorted PBMCs, taken 1.1 years before starting antiretroviral therapy. This TCR was sampled from a woman aged 25-40 years with HIV. The CDR3 sequence: CASSAGGRGGYNEQFF. DNA of the CDR3: TGTGCCAGCAGCGCCGGCGGGCGGGGGGGGTACAATGAGCAGTTCTTC.